The rows below give T cell receptor beta chains drawn from one sample of a study of blood T cell repertoires in COVID-19. Produced via immunoSEQ multiplex PCR; TCRdb's table is partial and in-frame only. The sample holds a few hundred thousand clones, 80% seen once. The sequencing sample was made of peripheral blood. All receptors derive from a human donor in a cohort sampled during active COVID-19. Both conserved end residues are part of each CDR3. A D gene is named only where the DNA matches it firmly. A row's size may be missing; if present it is once, few, many or a size class.

v_gene,d_gene,abundance,j_gene,CDR3nt,CDR3aa
TRBV5-1,-,few,TRBJ1-5,TGCGCCAGCAGCTTGGACGGCGGTAACGGCAATCAGCCCCAGCATTTT,CASSLDGGNGNQPQHF
TRBV19,TRBD1,-,TRBJ1-1,TGTGCCAGTAGTCTAACAGGGGGCTGGACTGAAGCTTTCTTT,CASSLTGGWTEAFF
TRBV27,TRBD1,-,TRBJ2-4,TGTGCCAGCAGTTTATCGACAGGGGCGGACATTCAGTACTTC,CASSLSTGADIQYF
TRBV5-4,-,-,TRBJ2-3,TGTGCCAGCAGCTTGGACAGGGCAGATACGCAGTATTTT,CASSLDRADTQYF
TRBV6-1,TRBD1,-,TRBJ1-1,TGTGCCAGCAGTGACAGGGGGGCTATGAACACTGAAGCTTTCTTT,CASSDRGAMNTEAFF
TRBV3-1/TRBV3-2,TRBD1,-,TRBJ2-7,TGTGCCAGCAGCCTTCGACAGGGAAGGGTCGCCTTC,CASSLRQGRVAF
TRBV6-5,-,-,TRBJ2-7,TGTGCCAGCAGTTACTCACTAGAACCCTACGAGCAGTACTTC,CASSYSLEPYEQYF
TRBV2,TRBD1,few,TRBJ1-6,TGTGCCACCCAGGGTGGAGGGGGCGGATCCTATAATTCACCCCTCCACTTT,CATQGGGGGSYNSPLHF
TRBV4-1,-,-,TRBJ1-6,TGCGCCAGCAGCCAGGGGGGTCCGGGGGAGATTTCACCCCTCCACTTT,CASSQGGPGEISPLHF
TRBV5-1,TRBD1,-,TRBJ1-3,TGCGCCAGCAGCCCCGGGACAGGGTTCGGAAACACCATATATTTT,CASSPGTGFGNTIYF
TRBV4-3,-,-,TRBJ2-7,TGCGCCAGCAGCCAAGATCAAAGGGGCCGCTCCTACGAGCAGTACTTC,CASSQDQRGRSYEQYF
TRBV19,TRBD1,-,TRBJ1-4,TGTGCCAGTAGTCTTACCTCCGGGACAGGGGGCGGCGAAAAACTGTTTTTT,CASSLTSGTGGGEKLFF
TRBV28,TRBD1,-,TRBJ1-4,TGTGCCAGCACCCGGCCGCCGGGACAGGGGGCGCAGACTAATGAAAAACTGTTTTTT,CASTRPPGQGAQTNEKLFF